This TCR beta chain was profiled in a study of blood T cell repertoires in COVID-19. Study as a whole: COVID-19 samples from acute and convalescent phases originated in the United States, Italy and Spain.

V trimming: 7 bases; J trimming: 0 bases; junction bases outside the gene matches: 8. This CDR3 is built from 16 residues. CDR1 is SNHLY and CDR2 is FYNNEI in the germline V gene. Measured with immunoSEQ multiplex PCR; TCRdb has only the in-frame clones, and not every one. The sample carries 200,000 or so clones, 88% recorded once. The J gene is TRBJ1-4, the V gene TRBV2; 7 positions match TRBD1. The TCR originated in a woman in her twenties or thirties who had recovered from COVID-19. The specimen sequenced was PBMCs or T cells enriched from blood (not recorded which). The CDR3 coding sequence is TGTGCCAGCACTCGGGACAGATCGTCAACTAATGAAAAACTGTTTTTT. It specifies CASTRDRSSTNEKLFF.